This T cell receptor beta chain was identified in a study of cytomegalovirus exposure and HLA in healthy donors (dated by TCRdb to the late 2010s). Some background on the complete study: The 650 to 800 repertoires of the first cohort and the roughly 110 validation repertoires were produced on the same platform, according to a later analysis. The study was designed to test whether signatures of past pathogen exposure could be identified by cataloging public T cell receptors. A separate validation cohort of roughly 110 different subjects was used in addition to the roughly 720-subject first cohort. The study combined high-throughput TCR immunosequencing, statistical association of individual TCRs with disease status, and machine learning to predict cytomegalovirus infection status.

The CDR3 measures 16 amino acids from cysteine to phenylalanine. The sequence is cut down to CDR3 DNA, 48 bases in frame from base 1. Trimming removed 5 bases from V and 0 bases from J, leaving 14 bases between the germline ends. Per the germline V gene, SGHVS is the CDR1 and FQNEAQ is the CDR2. In its sample, this clone was seen once. Its cognate antigen has yet to be identified. Nothing much larger sits one base from this clone, and base qualities are not available. The donors were included in the validation cohort of roughly 130 subjects, a group kept apart from the approximately 690-subject first cohort. Receptors were amplified or captured by the immunoSEQ multiplex PCR assay. In the authors' own workflow: A statistical classification framework was developed to diagnose cytomegalovirus status using the catalog of TCR beta chain sequences. The clones in this table, taken by TCRdb from immuneACCESS, are in-frame only. Not every clone is retained; where verified, under half of the shortfall comes from an unresolved V gene, and the cause of the rest is unknown. V, J and clone size derive from that table, while D and trimming were established from the DNA sequence. Present in this sample are about 98,000 clones, 70% to 90% of which were seen just once. Jointly, the top ten make up roughly 3.7% of the sample.

Overall results and qualifications from the work: In the study, 150 to 200 TCR beta chains were listed as associated with cytomegalovirus. The authors suggested that the approach could potentially be generalized to other disease states and immunological phenotypes. Most TCR sequences were observed very rarely across donors, whereas some public TCRs were present in many individuals. A later analysis had no HLA typing for the validation cohort, so co-occurrence there was scored across all 120 repertoires. In vitro tests confirmed that three of the cytomegalovirus-associated TCR beta chains recognize cytomegalovirus antigens. Cytomegalovirus status was reported to be diagnosed by the classifier with high specificity and sensitivity in both the original and validation cohorts. Subsequent analysis determined that TCRs grouped into clusters in the first cohort also showed a tendency toward co-occurrence across the 90 to 150 validation repertoires, and roughly 94% of cluster scores exceeded 0.

Material for sequencing was PBMCs. This clonotype was obtained from a woman in her 30s in good health and CMV-seronegative. The V gene is TRBV7-8 and the J gene is TRBJ1-5, with no D gene named confidently. The DNA sequence is as follows: TGTGCCAGCAGCCCCCCGGGTTCCTCTAGCAATCAGCCCCAGCATTTT. This encodes CASSPPGSSSNQPQHF.